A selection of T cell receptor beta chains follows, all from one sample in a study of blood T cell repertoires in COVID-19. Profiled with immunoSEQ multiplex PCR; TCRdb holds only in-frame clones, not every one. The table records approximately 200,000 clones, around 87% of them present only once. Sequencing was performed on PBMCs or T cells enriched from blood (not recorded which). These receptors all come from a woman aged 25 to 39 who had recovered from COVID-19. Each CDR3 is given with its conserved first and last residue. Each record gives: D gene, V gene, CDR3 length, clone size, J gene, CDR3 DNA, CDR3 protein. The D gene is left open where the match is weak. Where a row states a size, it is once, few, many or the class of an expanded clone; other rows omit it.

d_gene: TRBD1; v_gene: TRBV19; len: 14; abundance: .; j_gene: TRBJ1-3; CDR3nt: TGTGCCAGTAGTGTGGGACAGGACTTGACCACCATATATTTT; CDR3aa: CASSVGQDLTTIYF
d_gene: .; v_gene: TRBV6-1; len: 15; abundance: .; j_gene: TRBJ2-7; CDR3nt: TGTGCCAGCAGTGAAAGGGTAGGGGGTGTCGTAGAGCAGTACTTC; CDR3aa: CASSERVGGVVEQYF
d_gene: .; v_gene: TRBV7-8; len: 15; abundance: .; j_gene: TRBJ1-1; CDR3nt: TGTGCCAGCAGCTTAAGGGACGCGGGGGGCACTGAAGCTTTCTTT; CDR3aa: CASSLRDAGGTEAFF
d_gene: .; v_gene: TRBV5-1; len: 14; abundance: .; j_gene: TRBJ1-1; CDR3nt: TGCGCCAGCAGCTTGGACAGGGATTGGTCTGAAGCTTTCTTT; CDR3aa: CASSLDRDWSEAFF
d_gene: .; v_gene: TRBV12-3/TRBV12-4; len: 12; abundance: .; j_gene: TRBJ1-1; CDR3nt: TGTGCCAGCAGTTTCCGGGTCACTGAAGCTTTCTTT; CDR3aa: CASSFRVTEAFF
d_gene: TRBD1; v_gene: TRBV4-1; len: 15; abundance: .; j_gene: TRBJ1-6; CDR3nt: TGCGCCAGCAGCCAAAATGAAGGGGGCAGTTCACCCCTCCACTTT; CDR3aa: CASSQNEGGSSPLHF
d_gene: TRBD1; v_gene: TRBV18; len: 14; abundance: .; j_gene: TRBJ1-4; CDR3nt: TGTGCCAGCTCAAGGGACAGCAATTCTGAAAAACTGTTTTTT; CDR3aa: CASSRDSNSEKLFF
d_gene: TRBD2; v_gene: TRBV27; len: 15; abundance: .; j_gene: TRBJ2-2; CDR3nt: TGTGCCAGCAGTTATCTAGCGGGACCCTCCGGGGAGCTGTTTTTT; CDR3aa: CASSYLAGPSGELFF
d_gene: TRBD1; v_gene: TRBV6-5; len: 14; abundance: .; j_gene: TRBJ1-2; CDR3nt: TGTGCCAGCAGTTACACGGGACAGGGACAGGGCTACACCTTC; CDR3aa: CASSYTGQGQGYTF
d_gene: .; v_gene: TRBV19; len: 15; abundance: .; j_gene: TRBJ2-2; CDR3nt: TGTGCCAGCACTTACTATTTGTCCCGTACCGGGGAGCTGTTTTTT; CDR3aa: CASTYYLSRTGELFF
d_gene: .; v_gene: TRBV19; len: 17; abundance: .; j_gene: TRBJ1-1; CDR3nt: TGTGCCAGTAGTGGTCCGGGGGTCGTGGGGATGAACACTGAAGCTTTCTTT; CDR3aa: CASSGPGVVGMNTEAFF
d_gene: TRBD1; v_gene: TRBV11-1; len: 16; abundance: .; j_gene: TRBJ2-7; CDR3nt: TGTGCCAGCAGCCCACCTAAGACAGGGCCCCTCTACGAGCAGTATTTC; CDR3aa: CASSPPKTGPLYEQYF
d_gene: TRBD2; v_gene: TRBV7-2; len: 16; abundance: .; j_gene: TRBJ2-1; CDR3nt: TGTGCCAGCAGCCCCTTTGCGGGAGCGTCCTACAATGAGCAGTTCTTC; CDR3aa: CASSPFAGASYNEQFF
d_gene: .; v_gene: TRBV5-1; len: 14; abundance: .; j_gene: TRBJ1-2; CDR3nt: TGCGCCAGCAGCTTGGCGGGGTTTCGCGTTGGCTACACCTTC; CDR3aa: CASSLAGFRVGYTF
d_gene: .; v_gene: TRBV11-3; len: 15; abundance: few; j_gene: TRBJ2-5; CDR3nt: TGTGCCAGCAGCTTATCCCCGGGACTGGGAGAGACCCAGTACTTC; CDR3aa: CASSLSPGLGETQYF
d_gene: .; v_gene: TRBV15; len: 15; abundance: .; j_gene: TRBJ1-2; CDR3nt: TGTGCCACCAGCAGAGATCGCGGGGGGTCGGCTGGCTACACCTTC; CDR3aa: CATSRDRGGSAGYTF
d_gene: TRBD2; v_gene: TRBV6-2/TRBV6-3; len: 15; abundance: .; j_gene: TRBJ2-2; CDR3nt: TGTGCCAGCAGTTACAGGCTAGCGGGGACCGGGGAGCTGTTTTTT; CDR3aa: CASSYRLAGTGELFF
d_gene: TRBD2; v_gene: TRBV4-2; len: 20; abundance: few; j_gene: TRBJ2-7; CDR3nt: TGTGCCAGCAGCCTGAACCGACCGGGACTAGCGGGATGGGACTCCTACGAGCAGTACTTC; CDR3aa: CASSLNRPGLAGWDSYEQYF
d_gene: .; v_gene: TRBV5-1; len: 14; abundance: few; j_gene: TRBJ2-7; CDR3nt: TGCGCCAGCAGCTTGGGTCGACTGAACTACGAGCAGTACTTC; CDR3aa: CASSLGRLNYEQYF
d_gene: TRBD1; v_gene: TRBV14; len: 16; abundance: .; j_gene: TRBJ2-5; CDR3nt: TGTGCCAGCAGCCAAGTGGACAGGGGAGCCCAAGAGACCCAGTACTTC; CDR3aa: CASSQVDRGAQETQYF
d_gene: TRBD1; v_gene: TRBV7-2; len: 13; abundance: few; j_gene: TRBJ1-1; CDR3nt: TGTGCCAGCAGCCTAACAGGGGGCACTGAAGCTTTCTTT; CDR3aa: CASSLTGGTEAFF
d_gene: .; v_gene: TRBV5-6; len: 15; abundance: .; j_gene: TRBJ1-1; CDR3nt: TGTGCCAGCAGCGGTCCTCGACTTGATCTCACTGAAGCTTTCTTT; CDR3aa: CASSGPRLDLTEAFF
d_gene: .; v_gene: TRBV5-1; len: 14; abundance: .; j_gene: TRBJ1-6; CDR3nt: TGCGCCAGCAGCTTGGGGACAGCCCTTTCAAGCCTCCACTTT; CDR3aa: CASSLGTALSSLHF
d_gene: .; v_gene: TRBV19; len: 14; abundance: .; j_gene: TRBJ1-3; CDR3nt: TGTGCCAGTAGTACGGGGAGCTCTGGAAACACCATATATTTT; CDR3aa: CASSTGSSGNTIYF
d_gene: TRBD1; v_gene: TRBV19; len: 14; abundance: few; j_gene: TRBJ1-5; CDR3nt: TGTGCCACAAAAACCGGGACAGGGGGCCTGCCCCAGCATTTT; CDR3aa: CATKTGTGGLPQHF
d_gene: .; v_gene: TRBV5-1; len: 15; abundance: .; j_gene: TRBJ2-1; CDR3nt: TGCGCCAGCAGCTTGGCCCGCGGCTCCTACAATGAGCAGTTCTTC; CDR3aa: CASSLARGSYNEQFF
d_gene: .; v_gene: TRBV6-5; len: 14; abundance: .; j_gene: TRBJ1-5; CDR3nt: TGTGCCAGCAGTTACTCGGGGCGAAAACAGCCCCAGCATTTT; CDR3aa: CASSYSGRKQPQHF
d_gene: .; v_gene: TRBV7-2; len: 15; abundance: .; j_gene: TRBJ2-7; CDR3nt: TGTGCCAGCAGCAGACGGACGGGGAGCTCCTACGAGCAGTACTTC; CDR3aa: CASSRRTGSSYEQYF